This entry describes one TCR beta chain. Antigen: not known. Only in-frame clones appear in the TCRdb table, and some are missing; sequencing was by immunoSEQ multiplex PCR. Of tens of thousands of clones listed, approximately 93% are singletons. The junction had 3 bases not matched to a gene; V was cut back by 0 bases and J by 3 bases. This CDR3 has 15 amino acids. Per germline, CDR1 SGHRS and CDR2 YFSETQ. The sample is drawn from a study of siplizumab effects on memory and regulatory T cells. Study-wide points: Siplizumab significantly brought down the alloreactive sequences that trace back to unstimulated CD4+ memory cells. An assignable naive or memory phenotype was lacking in roughly 75-97% of proliferating CD4+ or CD8+ clones.

The clonotype originates from a human donor in good health. Sequenced: CD8+ T cells sorted from blood. V and J are TRBV5-1 and TRBJ1-3; 7 nucleotides line up with TRBD1. The CDR3 protein is CASSLAPGGGNTIYF. CDR3 in DNA: TGCGCCAGCAGCTTGGCCCCAGGGGGTGGAAACACCATATATTTT. The whole variable domain, remainder taken from reference TRBV5-1 and TRBJ1-3, is KAGVTQTPRYLIKTRGQQVTLSCSPISGHRSVSWYQQTPGQGLQFLFEYFSETQRNKGNFPGRFSGRQFSNSRSEMNVSTLELGDSALYLCASSLAPGGGNTIYFGEGSWLTVV.